This T cell receptor (beta chain) was sequenced during a study of cytomegalovirus exposure and HLA in healthy donors (dated 2017 in TCRdb). For the wider study: An earlier analysis of approximately 590 of the donors reported approximately 300 Gb of sequence data and around 120 million unique TCR beta sequences from about 200 million T cells. Both class I and class II loci were covered by HLA typing, at four-digit resolution. To study patterns of TCR occurrence, a later analysis re-analyzed previously published TCR beta repertoires from 500 to 850 donors and added high-resolution HLA genotyping. Donor age, sex, ethnicity and CMV serostatus were collected together with the repertoire data. Every repertoire in the discovery cohort had been generated on one and the same sequencing platform. Genome-wide SNP genotypes for about 65% of the roughly 670 donors were used in a later genetic analysis, which treated that subset as a discovery cohort. An earlier analysis of roughly 600 of the donors used high-throughput TCR beta sequencing to judge whether each TCR beta V gene segment behaved as functional or pseudogenic. The study used immunosequencing to profile the T cell repertoires of several hundred subjects and linked those repertoires to cytomegalovirus serostatus. The study aimed to test whether cataloging public T cell receptors could reveal signatures of past pathogen exposure. Among the roughly 400 genotyped donors, approximately 81% belonged to the genetic ancestry cluster associated with self-reported Caucasian donors. A separate validation cohort of roughly 120 different subjects was used in addition to the 666-subject first cohort. The number of typed donors differed by locus: about 629-630 for A, B, C, DRB1 and DQB1; 500 to 550 for DQA1; 600 to 610 for DPA1; and approximately 450 for DPB1. On average, approximately 250,000 unique TCR beta nucleotide sequences were sequenced per donor among roughly 430 genotyped donors of the cohort, with around 19% of those sequences being non-productive. Approximately 300 gigabases of sequencing data and 78 million or so unique TCR sequences were included in an early release covering roughly 600 HLA-typed donors. In the later analysis, no new phenotypic data were used to find candidate immune exposures; instead, reliance was placed on TCR beta sequences and their occurrence across donors. Four to six DR-DQ haplotypes were handled as single units for association and clustering because linkage in the cohort was strong. To predict cytomegalovirus infection status, the study combined high-throughput TCR immunosequencing, statistical association of individual TCRs with disease status, and machine learning. The paper as a whole reports these results and caveats: The authors suggested that the approach could potentially be extended to other disease states and immunological phenotypes. The cohort was sequenced for TCR beta chains only, and without alpha or paired-chain data the features that could be detected were limited. In a later genetic analysis, a missense DCLRE1C variant was associated with V-gene and J-gene trimming of TCR beta chains, and the association was replicated in an independent cohort. Immune exposure information for the cohort was limited to CMV serostatus. A further reported finding was that TCR beta sequences accurately predicted the HLA-A and HLA-B alleles for most subjects in the first cohort. In a later analysis, TCR association rates were found to vary across HLA loci, with the most associated TCRs seen for DRB1 alleles and the fewest for HLA-C alleles. Seventeen rarely observed V segments, including chromosome 9 orphons, were excluded from the earlier analysis of some 590 of the donors because counts were too low. In the study, 150 to 200 TCR beta chains were listed as associated with cytomegalovirus. In vitro tests confirmed that a few of the cytomegalovirus-associated TCR beta chains recognize cytomegalovirus antigens. At a false discovery rate of 0.05, a later analysis linked approximately 18,000 TCR beta sequences to specific HLA alleles. Broadly in line with IMGT annotations, most TCR beta V segments showed up in productive rearrangements about 90% or about 30% of the time in an earlier analysis of around 550 of the donors. Several of the top co-occurrence clusters appeared to be linked to parvovirus B19, influenza, CMV and Epstein-Barr virus, according to a later analysis. The classifier was reported to diagnose cytomegalovirus status with high specificity and sensitivity in both the original cohort and the validation cohort. HLA typing was unavailable for some donors at each locus, so association tests used only the typed subset. While some public TCRs were present in many individuals, most TCR sequences turned up only very rarely across donors. In a later analysis, HLA-associated TCR beta chains were found to be more clonally expanded and to have lower generation probabilities than equally common non-associated chains. The 87-base-pair reads could not distinguish some IMGT-functional V segments, including TRBV6-2 and TRBV6-3, so those segments were excluded. According to a later analysis, most CMV-associated TCR beta chains appeared to be HLA-restricted, and the HLA associations seemed to be driven largely by CMV exposure. A group of highly shared sequence variants was considered likely to be a technical artifact of the sequencing pipeline. Correlated functional status among segregating V segments might reflect linkage disequilibrium, but an unknown experimental factor could not be ruled out. According to a later genetic analysis, donors in an Asian-associated ancestry cluster had fewer N-insertions in productive TCRs than the approximately 610-donor mean. When HLA alleles, especially DR and DQ, strongly co-occurred, TCR associations were difficult to assign to individual alleles. Roughly uniform sequencing depth across donors was assumed in presence/absence analyses, although this assumption may not hold.

Library preparation employed the immunoSEQ multiplex PCR assay. The multiplex PCR relied on a mix of 60 forward primers for TCR Vbeta segments and 13 reverse primers for TCR Jbeta segments. Amplification of the CDR3 region of rearranged TCR beta genes was performed with a multiplex PCR assay on genomic DNA. Amplified TCR beta libraries were sequenced as 87-base-pair reads on the Illumina HiSeq System. From the authors' description of their analysis: A later analysis counted 75 million to 100 million unique TCR beta chains across the 550 to 700 repertoires, and about 10 million of these chains were shared by at least two donors. A nearest-neighbor algorithm error-corrected the raw reads and collapsed the reads into unique sequences, merging closely related sequences to remove PCR and sequencing errors. CDR3 sequences were aligned to IMGT reference sequences to assign V, D and J gene segments. For a sequence to be retained, at least a six-nucleotide match to both a V gene segment and a J gene segment was required. A rearrangement counted as productive if the CDR3 had no stop codons and remained in frame with V and J, and every other rearrangement counted as non-productive. Following IMGT convention, CDR3 was defined as the stretch from the second conserved V-encoded cysteine to the conserved J-encoded phenylalanine. The earlier analysis of approximately 500 of the donors excluded sequences that lacked an unambiguous match to a single V gene segment. An earlier analysis of several hundred of the donors called V segments functional above 56.7% productive rearrangements and segregating when the between-donor standard deviation exceeded 5%. A statistical classification framework was developed to diagnose cytomegalovirus status using the catalog of TCR beta chain sequences. V and J gene assignment, in a later analysis, came from comparing TCR nucleotide sequences with IMGT/GENE-DB human TR gene sequences. A later analysis assigned CDR3 sequences and most-parsimonious VDJ recombination scenarios with the TCRdist pipeline. A later analysis defined each TCR beta chain by its CDR3 amino acid sequence plus V-gene family, and excluded reads lacking a unique V-gene family. In a later analysis, around 650 highly shared, low-generation-probability nucleotide sequences were removed to address suspected cross-contamination and a sequencing artifact. In a later analysis, a clonal expansion index was calculated for each public chain from normalized within-repertoire ranks of inferred template counts. In a later analysis, generation probabilities were computed using a VDJ recombination model fitted to out-of-frame rearrangements, and the results were checked against IGoR. In a later analysis, TCR-TCR, TCR-HLA and TCR-CMV co-occurrence was scored with hypergeometric tests, and a repertoire-size bias correction was applied to TCR pairs. A later analysis estimated false discovery rates by permuting HLA or CMV assignments 20 times. In a later analysis, co-occurring TCRs were grouped using DBSCAN, with TCRdist sequence similarity added in when clustering inside HLA-allele-positive subsets. Co-occurrence clustering excluded repertoires with fewer than 30,000 or more than 120,000 public chains, plus five with anomalous nucleotide sharing. Here the immuneACCESS table is served through TCRdb, limited to in-frame sequences with V and J called. Missing clones are a known gap in these copies; in checked studies unresolved V genes cover under half, and the rest lacks a known reason. The V and J calls and clone size were taken over from that table, and D and trimming were inferred from the DNA. This sample comprises 100,000 to 150,000 clones, over 65% of them detected only once. The top ten hold about 2.6% of the sample.

Germline trimming: 5 bases from V, 2 bases from J; junction bases outside gene matches: 6. CDR1 SGHVS and CDR2 FNYEAQ are derived from the germline V gene. Reading from cysteine to phenylalanine, the CDR3 counts 14 amino acids. Kept here is only the CDR3 DNA, which spans 42 bases and is read in frame from base 1. Regarding this clone: The antigen this receptor binds is unknown. Base qualities are not at hand, and no much larger clone is one base apart.

In total, approximately 700 healthy bone marrow donors made up the cohort. At the time of sampling, all cohort members were nominally healthy, though unrecorded immune exposures were likely present. The donor tested CMV seropositive, placing the donor among the 250 to 300 seropositive members of the cohort. A peripheral blood sample was provided by each donor, and peripheral blood mononuclear cells were used for TCR beta sequencing. The Qiagen DNeasy Blood Extraction Kit was used to extract genomic DNA from the blood cell samples. The chain is assembled from TRBV7-6 and TRBJ2-7; a stretch of 7 junction bases matches TRBD1. The sequence was obtained from a woman aged 40 to 50 in good health and CMV-seropositive. Sequenced input: PBMCs. This receptor has the CDR3 CASSPLQGPYEQYF. The bases read TGTGCCAGCAGCCCACTACAGGGGCCCTACGAGCAGTACTTC. The variable domain in full, with residues beyond the CDR3 obtained from the reference TRBV7-6 and TRBJ2-7 genes, is GAGVSQSPRYKVTKRGQDVALRCDPISGHVSLYWYRQALGQGPEFLTYFNYEAQQDKSGLPNDRFSAERPEGSISTLTIQRTEQRDSAMYRCASSPLQGPYEQYFGPGTRLTVT.